This entry concerns a single T cell receptor (beta chain). Other DNA sequences in this sample translate to the same CDR3. This entry is derived from a study of blood T cell repertoires in COVID-19. The CDR3 is 15 amino acids. V lost 5 bases and J lost 2; bases outside the gene matches: 2. CDR1 is MNHEY and CDR2 is SVGAGI in the germline V gene. Profiled with immunoSEQ multiplex PCR; TCRdb holds only in-frame clones, not every one. Of under 35,000 clones listed, 88% were seen once; the top ten hold more than 7.5%. The receptor comes from a woman between 50 and 59 years old with active COVID-19. The rearrangement joins TRBV6-5 to TRBJ1-3; 11 bases fit TRBD1. Sequencing was done on a sample of peripheral blood. CDR3 coding DNA: TGTGCCAGCAGTCTGGACAGGGGGCCTGGAAACACCATATATTTT. This codes for CASSLDRGPGNTIYF.